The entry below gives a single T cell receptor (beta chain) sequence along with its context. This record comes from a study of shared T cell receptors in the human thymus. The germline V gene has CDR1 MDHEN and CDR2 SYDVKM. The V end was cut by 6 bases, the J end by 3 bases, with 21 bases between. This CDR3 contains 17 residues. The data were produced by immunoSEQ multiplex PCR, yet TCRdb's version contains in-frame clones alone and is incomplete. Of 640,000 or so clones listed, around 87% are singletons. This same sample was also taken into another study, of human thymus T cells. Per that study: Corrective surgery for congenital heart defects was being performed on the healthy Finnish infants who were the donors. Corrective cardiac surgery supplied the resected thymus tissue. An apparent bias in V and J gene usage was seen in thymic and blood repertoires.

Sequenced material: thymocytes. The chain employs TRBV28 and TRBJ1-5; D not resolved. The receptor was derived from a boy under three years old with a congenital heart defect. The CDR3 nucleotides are TGTGCCAGCAGATCTACCCCGGGTTTCACAATCAATCAGCCCCAGCATTTT. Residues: CASRSTPGFTINQPQHF.